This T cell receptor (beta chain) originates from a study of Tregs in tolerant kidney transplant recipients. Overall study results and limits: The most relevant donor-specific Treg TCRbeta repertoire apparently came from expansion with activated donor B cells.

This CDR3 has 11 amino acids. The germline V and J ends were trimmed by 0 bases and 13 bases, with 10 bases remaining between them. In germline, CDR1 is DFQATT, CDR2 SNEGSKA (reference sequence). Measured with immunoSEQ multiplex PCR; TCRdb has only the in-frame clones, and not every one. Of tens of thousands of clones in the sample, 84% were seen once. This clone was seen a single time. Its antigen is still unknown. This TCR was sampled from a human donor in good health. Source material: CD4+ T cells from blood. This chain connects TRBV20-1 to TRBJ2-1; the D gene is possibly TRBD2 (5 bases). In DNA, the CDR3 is TGCAGTGCTAGAGATATAGGAGGACAGTTCTTC. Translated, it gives CSARDIGGQFF.